This TCR beta chain was profiled in a study of blood T cell repertoires in COVID-19. Per the study methods: The authors estimated nucleated cell counts from reference gene primer amplification. The data were produced by immunoSEQ multiplex PCR, yet TCRdb's version contains in-frame clones alone and is incomplete. D and trimming come from the DNA, and the V and J calls and clone size come from that table. Among 300,000 or so clones, 70% to 90% were seen once, and the ten largest hold approximately 5%. Membership in each cohort depended on participant-reported clinical history. Cohort 3 donors were reported recovered after two negative PCRs, clearance, or symptom resolution. CDR3 length: 17 residues. The germline gives CDR1 SGHTA, CDR2 FQGNSA. V was cut by 0 bases and J by 0 bases, with 11 bases left in between.

The chain couples TRBV7-2 to TRBJ2-2; a possible D gene is TRBD2 (5 bases). This clonotype was sampled from a woman aged 30 to 39 who had recovered from COVID-19. Material: PBMCs or T cells enriched from blood (not recorded which). CDR3 in amino acids: CASSLALVGANTGELFF. The CDR3 nucleotides are TGTGCCAGCAGCTTAGCGCTGGTGGGAGCGAACACCGGGGAGCTGTTTTTT. Supplemented by reference TRBV7-2 and TRBJ2-2, the full variable domain reads GAGVSQSPSNKVTEKGKDVELRCDPISGHTALYWYRQSLGQGLEFLIYFQGNSAPDKSGLPSDRFSAERTGGSVSTLTIQRTQQEDSAVYLCASSLALVGANTGELFFGEGSRLTVL.